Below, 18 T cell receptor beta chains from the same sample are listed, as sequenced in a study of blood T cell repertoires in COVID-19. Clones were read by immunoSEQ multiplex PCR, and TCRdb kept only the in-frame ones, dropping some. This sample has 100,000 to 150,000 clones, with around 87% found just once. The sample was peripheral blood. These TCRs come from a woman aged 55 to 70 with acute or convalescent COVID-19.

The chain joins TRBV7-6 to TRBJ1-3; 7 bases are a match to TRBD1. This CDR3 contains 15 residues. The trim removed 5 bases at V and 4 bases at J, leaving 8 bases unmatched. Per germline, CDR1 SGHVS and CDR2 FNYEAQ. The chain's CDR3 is CASSLGTDPGNTIYF. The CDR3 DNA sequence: TGTGCCAGCAGCCTCGGGACAGACCCCGGAAACACCATATATTTT.

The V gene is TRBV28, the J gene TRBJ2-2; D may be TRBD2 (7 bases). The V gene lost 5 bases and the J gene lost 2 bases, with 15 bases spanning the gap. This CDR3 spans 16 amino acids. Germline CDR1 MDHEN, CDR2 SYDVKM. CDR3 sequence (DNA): TGTGCCAGCAGTAGGGGGGCTAGCGGAAACACCGGGGAGCTGTTTTTT. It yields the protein CASSRGASGNTGELFF.

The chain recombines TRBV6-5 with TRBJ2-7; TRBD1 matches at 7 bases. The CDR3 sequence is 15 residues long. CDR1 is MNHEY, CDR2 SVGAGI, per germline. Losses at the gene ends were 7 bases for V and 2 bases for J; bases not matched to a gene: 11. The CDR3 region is CASKTPGQATYEQYF. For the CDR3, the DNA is TGTGCCAGCAAGACCCCCGGACAGGCTACCTACGAGCAGTACTTC.

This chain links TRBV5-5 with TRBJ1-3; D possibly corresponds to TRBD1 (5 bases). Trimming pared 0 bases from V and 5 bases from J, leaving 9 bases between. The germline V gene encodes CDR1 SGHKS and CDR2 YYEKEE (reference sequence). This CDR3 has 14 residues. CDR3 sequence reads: CASSLEEGRNTIYF. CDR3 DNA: TGTGCCAGCAGCTTGGAGGAGGGGAGAAACACCATATATTTT.

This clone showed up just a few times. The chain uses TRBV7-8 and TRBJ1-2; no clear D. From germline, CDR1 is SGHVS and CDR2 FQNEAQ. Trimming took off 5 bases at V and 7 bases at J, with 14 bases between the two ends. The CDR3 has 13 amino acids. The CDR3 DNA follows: TGTGCCAGCAGCCCCGGTAGTGGGAGTGGCTACACCTTC. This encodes CASSPGSGSGYTF. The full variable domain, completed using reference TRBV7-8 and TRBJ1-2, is GAGVSQSPRYKVAKRGQDVALRCDPISGHVSLFWYQQALGQGPEFLTYFQNEAQLDKSGLPSDRFFAERPEGSVSTLKIQRTQQEDSAVYLCASSPGSGSGYTFGSGTRLTVV.

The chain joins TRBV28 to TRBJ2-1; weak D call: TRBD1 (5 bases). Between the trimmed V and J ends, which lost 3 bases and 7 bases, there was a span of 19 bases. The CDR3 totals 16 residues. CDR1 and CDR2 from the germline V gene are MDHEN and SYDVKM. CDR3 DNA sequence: TGTGCCAGCAGTTTGGCCCAAGGGCGTGCAGGGAATGAGCAGTTCTTC. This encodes CASSLAQGRAGNEQFF. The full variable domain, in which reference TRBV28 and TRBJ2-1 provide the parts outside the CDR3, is DVKVTQSSRYLVKRTGEKVFLECVQDMDHENMFWYRQDPGLGLRLIYFSYDVKMKEKGDIPEGYSVSREKKERFSLILESASTNQTSMYLCASSLAQGRAGNEQFFGPGTRLTVL.

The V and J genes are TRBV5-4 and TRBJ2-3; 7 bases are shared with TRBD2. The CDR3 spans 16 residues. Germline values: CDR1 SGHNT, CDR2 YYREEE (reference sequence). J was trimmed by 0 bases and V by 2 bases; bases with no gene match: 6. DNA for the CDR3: TGTGCCAGCAGCTTCCTGAGCGGGACTAGCACAGATACGCAGTATTTT. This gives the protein CASSFLSGTSTDTQYF.

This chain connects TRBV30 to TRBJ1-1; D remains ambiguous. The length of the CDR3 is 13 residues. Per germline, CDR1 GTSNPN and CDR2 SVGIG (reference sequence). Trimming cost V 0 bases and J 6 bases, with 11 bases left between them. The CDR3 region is CAWSVRGRAEAFF. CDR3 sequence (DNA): TGTGCCTGGAGTGTACGCGGGCGGGCTGAAGCTTTCTTT.

Here the CDR3 DNA reads TGTGCCAGCAGCGACGCGGGAGGACTATACAATGAGCAGTTCTTC. Protein: CASSDAGGLYNEQFF. V usage is TRBV7-8 and J usage is TRBJ2-1; the match to TRBD2 covers 8 bases. Germline CDR1 is SGHVS and CDR2 is FQNEAQ. The junction had 7 bases not matched to a gene; V was cut back by 5 bases and J by 4 bases. The CDR3 is made up of 15 amino acids.

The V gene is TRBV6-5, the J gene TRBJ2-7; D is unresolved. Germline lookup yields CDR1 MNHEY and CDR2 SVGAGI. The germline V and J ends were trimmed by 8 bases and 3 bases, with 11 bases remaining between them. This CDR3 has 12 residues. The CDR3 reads CASSHTIYEQYV. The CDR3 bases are TGTGCCAGCTCCCACACCATCTACGAGCAGTACGTC.

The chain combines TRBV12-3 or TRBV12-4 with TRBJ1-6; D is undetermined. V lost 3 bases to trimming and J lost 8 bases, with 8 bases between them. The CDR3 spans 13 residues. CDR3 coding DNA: TGTGCCAGCAGTTTCAGGTCTTATTCACCCCTCCACTTT. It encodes CASSFRSYSPLHF.

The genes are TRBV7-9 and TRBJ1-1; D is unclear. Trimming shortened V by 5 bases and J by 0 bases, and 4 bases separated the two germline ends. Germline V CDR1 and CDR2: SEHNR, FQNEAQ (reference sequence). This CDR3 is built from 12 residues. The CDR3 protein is CASSRLNTEAFF. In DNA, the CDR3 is TGTGCCAGCAGCCGGTTGAACACTGAAGCTTTCTTT.

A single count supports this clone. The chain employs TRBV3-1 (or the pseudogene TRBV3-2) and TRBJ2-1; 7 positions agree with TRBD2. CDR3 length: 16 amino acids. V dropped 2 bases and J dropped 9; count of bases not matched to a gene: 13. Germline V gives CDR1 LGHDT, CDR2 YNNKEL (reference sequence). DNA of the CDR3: TGTGCCAGCAGCCAATTGGCGGGAAGCGGGATCTTTGAGCAGTTCTTC. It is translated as CASSQLAGSGIFEQFF.

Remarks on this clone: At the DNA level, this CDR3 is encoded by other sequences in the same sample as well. CDR3 region: CASSVDRNTEAFF. As DNA, the CDR3 is TGTGCCAGCAGCGTAGACAGGAACACTGAAGCTTTCTTT. The chain carries TRBV9 and TRBJ1-1; no definite D call. CDR1 SGDLS and CDR2 YYNGEE come from the germline V gene. Trimming removed 0 bases from V and 1 base from J, with 4 bases in between. This CDR3 contains 13 residues.

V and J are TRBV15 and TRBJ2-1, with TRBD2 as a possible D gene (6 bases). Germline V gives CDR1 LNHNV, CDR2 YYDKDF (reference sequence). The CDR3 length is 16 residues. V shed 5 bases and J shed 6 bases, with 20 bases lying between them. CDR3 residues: CATSPGRNQRFNEQFF. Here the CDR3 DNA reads TGTGCCACCAGCCCTGGGAGGAACCAAAGGTTCAATGAGCAGTTCTTC.

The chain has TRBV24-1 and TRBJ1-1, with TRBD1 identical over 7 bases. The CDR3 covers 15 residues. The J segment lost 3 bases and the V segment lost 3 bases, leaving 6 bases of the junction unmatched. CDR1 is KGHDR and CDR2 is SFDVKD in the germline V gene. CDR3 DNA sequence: TGTGCCACCAGTGATCCCCGACAGGGCCACACTGAAGCTTTCTTT. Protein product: CATSDPRQGHTEAFF.

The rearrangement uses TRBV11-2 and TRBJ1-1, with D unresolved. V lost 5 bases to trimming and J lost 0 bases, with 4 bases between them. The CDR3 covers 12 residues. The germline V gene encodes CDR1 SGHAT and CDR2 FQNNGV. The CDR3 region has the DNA TGTGCCAGCAGCCTACTGAACACTGAAGCTTTCTTT. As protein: CASSLLNTEAFF.

CDR3 protein: CASSLAWGQYEQYV. The CDR3 bases are TGTGCCAGCAGCTTGGCGTGGGGGCAGTACGAGCAGTACGTC. The chain has TRBV5-5 and TRBJ2-7; perhaps TRBD1 as D (6 bases). The CDR3 length is 14 residues. V was cut by 0 bases and J by 4 bases, with 11 bases left in between. Germline CDR1 SGHKS, CDR2 YYEKEE (reference sequence).